The next 18 T cell receptor beta chains were all read from a single sample in a study of blood T cell repertoires in COVID-19. Libraries were prepared by immunoSEQ multiplex PCR; TCRdb keeps only in-frame clonotypes and omits some of them. The sample lists 150,000 to 200,000 clones, 65% to 85% occurring once. Input material: peripheral blood. These receptors were taken from a human donor with acute or convalescent COVID-19. The donor label of this sample is uncertain.

This sequence joins TRBV6-4 and TRBJ1-1, with a weak D call TRBD1 (5 bases). CDR1 and CDR2 (germline): MRHNA, SNTAGT. The V end was cut by 2 bases, the J end by 3 bases, with 22 bases between. CDR3 length: 18 amino acids. CDR3 sequence reads: CASSDASSLRGFYTEAFF. As DNA, the CDR3 is TGTGCCAGCAGTGACGCAAGCAGCTTAAGGGGATTTTACACTGAAGCTTTCTTT.

CDR3 residues: CASSLETSGSNEQYF. The CDR3 nucleotides are TGTGCCAGCAGCTTAGAGACTAGCGGGAGTAACGAGCAGTACTTC. This chain links TRBV7-9 with TRBJ2-7; 12 bases map to TRBD2. The CDR3 has 15 residues. The germline V gene encodes CDR1 SEHNR and CDR2 FQNEAQ (reference sequence). J gave up 5 bases and V 1 base, and 3 bases lay outside the gene matches.

The rearrangement links TRBV5-1 to TRBJ2-2; tentatively, D is TRBD2 (5 bases). This CDR3 has 15 residues. Germline V lookup: CDR1 SGHRS, CDR2 YFSETQ. V was trimmed by 1 base and J by 7 bases, leaving 14 bases between them. CDR3 bases: TGCGCCAGCAGCTTGAGAGGGCCCCGGGGCGGGGAGCTGTTTTTT. Its translation: CASSLRGPRGGELFF.

The chain uses TRBV5-1 and TRBJ2-1; 14 positions match TRBD2. Trimming removed 0 bases from V and 8 bases from J; junction bases left unmatched: 4. The CDR3 consists of 16 residues. Germline lookup yields CDR1 SGHRS and CDR2 YFSETQ. The CDR3 is CASSLGGTSGGHEQFF. The CDR3, as DNA: TGCGCCAGCAGCTTGGGAGGGACTAGCGGGGGCCATGAGCAGTTCTTC.

The chain combines TRBV10-2 with TRBJ1-1; D is undetermined. V gave up 6 bases and J gave up 1 base, with 9 bases separating them. This CDR3 has 13 amino acids. Germline assignment: CDR1 WSHSY and CDR2 SAAADI. The CDR3 DNA reads as TGCGCCAGCAGAAGAGAGAGGAACACTGAAGCTTTCTTT. It is translated as CASRRERNTEAFF.

V usage is TRBV19 and J usage is TRBJ2-3; D gene unclear. CDR1 and CDR2 (germline): LNHDA, SQIVND (reference sequence). V was pared by 5 bases and J by 3 bases, with 15 bases between. The CDR3 contains 15 residues. The CDR3 DNA reads as TGTGCCAGTAGTGGCCCGACTGAGCGAACAGATACGCAGTATTTT. It yields the protein CASSGPTERTDTQYF. The variable domain in full, completed from reference TRBV19 and TRBJ2-3, reads DGGITQSPKYLFRKEGQNVTLSCEQNLNHDAMYWYRQDPGQGLRLIYYSQIVNDFQKGDIAEGYSVSREKKESFPLTVTSAQKNPTAFYLCASSGPTERTDTQYFGPGTRLTVL.

The chain carries TRBV30 and TRBJ2-1, with 8 bases matching TRBD2. V lost 5 bases, J lost 5 bases, and 20 bases stayed unmatched. CDR1 and CDR2 from the germline V gene are GTSNPN and SVGIG (reference sequence). There are 18 residues in the CDR3. The CDR3 sequence: CAWVPSLLAGRRDNEQFF. The CDR3 bases are TGTGCCTGGGTCCCTAGTTTGTTAGCGGGGCGGAGAGACAATGAGCAGTTCTTC.

The V call is TRBV12-3 or TRBV12-4, the J call TRBJ1-2; unclear D gene. This CDR3 has 13 residues. V shed 2 bases and J shed 2 bases, with 6 bases lying between them. CDR3 nucleotide sequence: TGTGCCAGCAGTTTATTACGGAACTATGGCTACACCTTC. Translation gives CASSLLRNYGYTF.

The rearrangement links TRBV25-1 to TRBJ2-5, with 8 bases lining up with TRBD1. CDR1 and CDR2 (germline): MGHDK, SYGVNS. The CDR3 length is 13 residues. Trimming removed 7 bases from V and 1 base from J; junction bases left unmatched: 2. The chain's CDR3 is CASKDRAQETQYF. The CDR3 DNA follows: TGTGCCAGCAAGGACAGGGCCCAAGAGACCCAGTACTTC.

This chain uses TRBV27 with TRBJ2-7, with 8 nucleotides matching TRBD2. There are 15 residues in the CDR3. In germline, CDR1 is MNHEY, CDR2 SMNVEV (reference sequence). With V trimmed by 6 bases and J by 5 bases, 12 bases remained unmatched. CDR3 sequence reads: CASRDSGLGIHEQYF. The DNA for the CDR3 is TGTGCCAGCAGAGATTCGGGACTAGGGATCCACGAGCAGTACTTC.

The chain carries TRBV9 and TRBJ2-5; D may be TRBD2 (5 bases). The CDR3 runs to 14 residues. Trimming shortened V by 4 bases and J by 2 bases, and 12 bases separated the two germline ends. Germline CDR1 and CDR2: SGDLS and YYNGEE. CDR3 loop: CASSPLRGQETQYF. CDR3 nucleotides: TGTGCCAGCAGCCCCCTCCGGGGACAAGAGACCCAGTACTTC.

The chain links TRBV9 to TRBJ1-2, with D perhaps TRBD1 (5 bases). The CDR3 is 12 amino acids. V lost 4 bases and J lost 8, with 12 bases in between. Germline CDR1 is SGDLS and CDR2 is YYNGEE. For the CDR3, the DNA is TGTGCCAGCAGCAGAGACAGAGGAGGCTACACCTTC. Translation: CASSRDRGGYTF.

The genes are TRBV11-3 and TRBJ2-3, with 7 positions matching TRBD1. Germline V gene data show CDR1 as SGHNT and CDR2 as YENEEA. The CDR3 has 14 residues. Germline trimming cut 4 bases from V and 0 bases from J; bases unmatched to any gene: 1. For the CDR3, the DNA is TGTGCCAGCAGCTGGACAGGTAGCACAGATACGCAGTATTTT. Protein sequence: CASSWTGSTDTQYF.

This chain links TRBV30 with TRBJ2-1; 16 bases line up with TRBD2. Germline V lookup: CDR1 GTSNPN, CDR2 SVGIG (reference sequence). Trimming took 5 bases from V and 14 from J; bases not matched to a gene: 6. The CDR3 runs to 13 residues. The CDR3 here is CAWLGLAGGFEFF. For the CDR3, the DNA is TGTGCCTGGTTGGGACTAGCGGGAGGGTTTGAGTTCTTC.

This chain's CDR3 is CASSWAGGRTNEKLFF. As DNA, the CDR3 is TGCGCCAGCAGCTGGGCCGGGGGGCGAACTAATGAAAAACTGTTTTTT. The chain employs TRBV5-1 and TRBJ1-4; tentatively, D is TRBD1 (6 bases). CDR1 and CDR2 (germline): SGHRS, YFSETQ. The CDR3 runs 16 residues. Trimming pared 3 bases from V and 1 base from J, leaving 13 bases between.

The chain links TRBV7-3 to TRBJ2-5; 7 nucleotides align to TRBD2. The V segment lost 3 bases and the J segment 5 bases; nucleotides outside the gene matches: 9. The CDR3 extends over 15 amino acids. CDR1 and CDR2 (germline): SGHTA, FQGTGA. The CDR3 here is CASSLGSLGGETQYF. Written as DNA, the CDR3 is TGTGCCAGCAGCTTGGGTAGCCTGGGAGGGGAGACCCAGTACTTC. Using reference TRBV7-3 and TRBJ2-5 for the parts outside the CDR3, the full variable domain is GAGVSQTPSNKVTEKGKYVELRCDPISGHTALYWYRQSLGQGPEFLIYFQGTGAADDSGLPNDRFFAVRPEGSVSTLKIQRTERGDSAVYLCASSLGSLGGETQYFGPGTRLLVL.

V and J are TRBV20-1 and TRBJ1-5, with no clear D. The V gene lost 3 bases and the J gene lost 5 bases, with 17 bases spanning the gap. CDR3 length: 15 amino acids. Germline values: CDR1 DFQATT, CDR2 SNEGSKA (reference sequence). This chain's CDR3 is CSASNSETIDQPQHF. CDR3 in DNA: TGCAGTGCTAGTAACAGTGAAACAATAGATCAGCCCCAGCATTTT.

This clone was seen only a few times. The rearrangement joins TRBV28 to TRBJ2-7; 10 nucleotides line up with TRBD2. The CDR3 totals 17 residues. V lost 4 bases, J lost 2 bases, and 11 bases stayed unmatched. Germline CDR1 and CDR2: MDHEN and SYDVKM. CDR3 DNA sequence: TGTGCCAGCAGTTCCATACTAAGACTAGCGGGTACCTACGAGCAGTACTTC. Its protein is CASSSILRLAGTYEQYF.